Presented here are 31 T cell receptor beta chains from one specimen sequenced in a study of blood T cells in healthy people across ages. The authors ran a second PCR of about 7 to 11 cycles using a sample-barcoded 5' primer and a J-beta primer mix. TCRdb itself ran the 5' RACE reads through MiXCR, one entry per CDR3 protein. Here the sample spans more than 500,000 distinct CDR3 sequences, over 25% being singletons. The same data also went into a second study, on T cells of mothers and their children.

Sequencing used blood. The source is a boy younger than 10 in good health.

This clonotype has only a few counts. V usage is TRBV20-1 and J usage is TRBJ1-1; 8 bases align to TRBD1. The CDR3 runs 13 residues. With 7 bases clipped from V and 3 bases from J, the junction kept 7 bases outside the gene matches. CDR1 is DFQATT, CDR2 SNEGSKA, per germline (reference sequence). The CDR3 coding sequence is TGCAGTGTCGCAGGGGGCGGTTACACTGAAGCTTTCTTT. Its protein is CSVAGGGYTEAFF.

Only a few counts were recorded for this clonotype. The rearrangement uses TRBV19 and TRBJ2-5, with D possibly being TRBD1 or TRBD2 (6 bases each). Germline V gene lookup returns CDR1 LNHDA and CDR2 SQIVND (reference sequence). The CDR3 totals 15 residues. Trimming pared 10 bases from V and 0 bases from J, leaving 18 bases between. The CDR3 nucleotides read TGTGCCACCGTGGACCCCGGGGGCGACCAAGAGACCCAGTACTTC. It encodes CATVDPGGDQETQYF.

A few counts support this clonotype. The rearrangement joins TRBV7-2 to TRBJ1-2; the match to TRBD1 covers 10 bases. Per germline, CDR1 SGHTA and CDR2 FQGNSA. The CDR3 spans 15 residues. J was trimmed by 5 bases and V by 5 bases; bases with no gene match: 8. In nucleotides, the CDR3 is TGTGCCAGCAGCCCGTTCGGGGACAGGGGATATGGCTACACCTTC. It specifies CASSPFGDRGYGYTF.

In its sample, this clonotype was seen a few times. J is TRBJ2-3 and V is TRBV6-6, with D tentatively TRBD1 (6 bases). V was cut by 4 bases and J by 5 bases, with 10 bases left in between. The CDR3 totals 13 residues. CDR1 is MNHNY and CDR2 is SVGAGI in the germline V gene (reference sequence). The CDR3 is CASSLGGIDTQYF. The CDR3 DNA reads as TGTGCCAGCAGTTTAGGGGGAATAGATACGCAGTATTTT.

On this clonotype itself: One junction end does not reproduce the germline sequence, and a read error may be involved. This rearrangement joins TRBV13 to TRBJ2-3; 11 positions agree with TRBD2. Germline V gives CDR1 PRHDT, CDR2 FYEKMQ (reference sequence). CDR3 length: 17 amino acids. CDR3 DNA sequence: TGTGCCAGCACCTTACGGCTAGCGGGGGGCAGCACAGATACGCAGTATTTT. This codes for CASTLRLAGGSTDTQYF.

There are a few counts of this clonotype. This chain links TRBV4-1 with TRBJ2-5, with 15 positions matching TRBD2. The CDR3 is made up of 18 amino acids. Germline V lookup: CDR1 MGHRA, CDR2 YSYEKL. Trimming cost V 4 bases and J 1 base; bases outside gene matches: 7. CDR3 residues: CASSRGLAGGRFQETQYF. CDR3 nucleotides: TGCGCCAGCAGCCGGGGACTAGCGGGGGGCCGTTTCCAAGAGACCCAGTACTTC.

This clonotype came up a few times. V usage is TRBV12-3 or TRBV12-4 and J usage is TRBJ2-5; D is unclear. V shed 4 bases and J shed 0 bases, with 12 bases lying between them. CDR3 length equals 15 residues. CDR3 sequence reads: CASSWAAAHQETQYF. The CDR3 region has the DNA TGTGCCAGCAGTTGGGCGGCCGCCCACCAAGAGACCCAGTACTTC.

In nucleotides, the CDR3 is TGCGCCAGCAGCTTTAAAGACGGGACGGCTCTTTCCTACGAGCAGTACTTC. It is translated as CASSFKDGTALSYEQYF. This chain links TRBV5-1 with TRBJ2-7; D possibly uses TRBD1 or TRBD2 (5 bases each). The V and J ends lost 2 bases and 1 base respectively, with 19 bases between them. The V gene's germline CDR1 is SGHRS and CDR2 YFSETQ. The CDR3 loop spans 17 amino acids.

CDR3 DNA sequence: TGTGCCAGCAGAGGAGGCTCAGCGGGAGCGTCGGGAGATACGCAGTATTTT. Protein sequence: CASRGGSAGASGDTQYF. This sequence joins TRBV7-9 and TRBJ2-3; 8 bases match TRBD2. The germline V gene has CDR1 SEHNR and CDR2 FQNEAQ (reference sequence). This CDR3 is built from 17 residues. V shed 6 bases, J shed 5 bases, and the junction held 16 bases outside the gene matches.

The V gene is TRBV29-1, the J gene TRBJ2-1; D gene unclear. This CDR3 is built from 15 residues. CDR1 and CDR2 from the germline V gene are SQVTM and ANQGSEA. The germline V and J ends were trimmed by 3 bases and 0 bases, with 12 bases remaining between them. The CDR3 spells CSVDAEIVSYNEQFF. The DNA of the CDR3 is TGCAGCGTTGATGCGGAGATTGTCTCCTACAATGAGCAGTTCTTC.

The CDR3 loop reads CATSDSQGGRTDTQYF. Written as DNA, the CDR3 is TGTGCCACCAGTGATTCACAGGGGGGGAGGACAGATACGCAGTATTTT. The chain carries TRBV24-1 and TRBJ2-3; D might be TRBD1 (8 bases). Germline loops: CDR1 KGHDR, CDR2 SFDVKD. V dropped 2 bases and J dropped 3 bases, with 14 bases sitting between them. There are 16 residues in the CDR3.

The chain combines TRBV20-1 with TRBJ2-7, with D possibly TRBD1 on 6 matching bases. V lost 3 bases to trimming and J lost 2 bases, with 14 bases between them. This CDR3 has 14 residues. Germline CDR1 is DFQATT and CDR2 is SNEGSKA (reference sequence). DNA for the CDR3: TGCAGTGCTAGGGCAGGGGCGGGCCCCTACGAGCAGTACTTC. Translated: CSARAGAGPYEQYF.

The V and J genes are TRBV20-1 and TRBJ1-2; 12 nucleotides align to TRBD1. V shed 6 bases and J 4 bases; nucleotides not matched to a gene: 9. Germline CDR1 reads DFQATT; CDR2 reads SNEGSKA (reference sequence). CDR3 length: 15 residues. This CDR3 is CSAHGTGGTRYGYTF. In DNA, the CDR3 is TGCAGTGCGCATGGGACAGGGGGCACCCGCTATGGCTACACCTTC.

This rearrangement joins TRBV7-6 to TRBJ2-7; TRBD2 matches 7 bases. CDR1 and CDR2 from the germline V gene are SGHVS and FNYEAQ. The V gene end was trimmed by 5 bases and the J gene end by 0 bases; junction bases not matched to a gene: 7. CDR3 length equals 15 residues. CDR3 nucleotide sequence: TGTGCCAGCAGCCCCCGGCTAGCGGACTCCTACGAGCAGTACTTC. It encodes CASSPRLADSYEQYF.

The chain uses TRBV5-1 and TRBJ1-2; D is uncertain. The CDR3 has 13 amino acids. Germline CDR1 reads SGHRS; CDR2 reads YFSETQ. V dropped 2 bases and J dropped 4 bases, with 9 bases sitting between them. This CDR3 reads CASSFSVGYGYTF. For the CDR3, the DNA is TGCGCCAGCAGCTTCAGTGTCGGCTATGGCTACACCTTC.

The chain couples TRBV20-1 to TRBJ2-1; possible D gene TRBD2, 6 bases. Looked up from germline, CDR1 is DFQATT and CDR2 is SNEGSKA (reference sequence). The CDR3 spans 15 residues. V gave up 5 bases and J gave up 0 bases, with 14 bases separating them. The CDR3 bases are TGCAGTGCTGGTCGGGGTAGCGGCTCCTACAATGAGCAGTTCTTC. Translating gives CSAGRGSGSYNEQFF.

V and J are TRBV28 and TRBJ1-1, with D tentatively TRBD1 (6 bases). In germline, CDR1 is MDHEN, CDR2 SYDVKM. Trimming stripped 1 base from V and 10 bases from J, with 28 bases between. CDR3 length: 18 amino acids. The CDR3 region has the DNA TGTGCCAGCAGTTTATCTTTTTTTGGGGGGGGCCCCCGGAGGGGAGCTTTCTTT. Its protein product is CASSLSFFGGGPRRGAFF.

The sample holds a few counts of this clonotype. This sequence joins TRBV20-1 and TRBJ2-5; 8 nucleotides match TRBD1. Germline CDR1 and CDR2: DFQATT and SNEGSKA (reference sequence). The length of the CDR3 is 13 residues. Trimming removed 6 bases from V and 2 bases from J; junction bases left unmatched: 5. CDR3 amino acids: CSAVTGVQETQYF. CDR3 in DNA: TGCAGTGCCGTGACAGGGGTACAAGAGACCCAGTACTTC.

The CDR3 sequence: CASSQKMGGGQPQHF. The CDR3 DNA reads as TGTGCCAGCAGCCAAAAGATGGGGGGCGGTCAGCCCCAGCATTTT. V gene TRBV5-6 combines with J gene TRBJ1-5; possible D gene TRBD1, 6 bases. The V end was cut by 4 bases, the J end by 6 bases, with 17 bases between. The germline CDR1 and CDR2 sequences are SGHDT and YYEEEE. This CDR3 is 15 amino acids long.

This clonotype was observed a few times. CDR3: CASSTKTGLGYNEQFF. The CDR3 bases are TGTGCCAGCAGCACAAAGACAGGGTTGGGCTACAATGAGCAGTTCTTC. The J gene is TRBJ2-1, the V gene TRBV7-9, with TRBD1 matching 7 bases. Germline V lookup: CDR1 SEHNR, CDR2 FQNEAQ (reference sequence). CDR3 length equals 16 residues. V gave up 5 bases and J gave up 3 bases; unmatched junction bases: 10.

The CDR3 coding sequence is TGCAGTGCTAGGAGGGGATCCAATGAGCAGTTCTTC. Amino acids: CSARRGSNEQFF. The genes are TRBV20-1 and TRBJ2-5; D may match TRBD1 or TRBD2 (5 bases each). The J call is doubtful: the DNA matches TRBJ2-1 better. Per germline, CDR1 DFQATT and CDR2 SNEGSKA (reference sequence). CDR3 size: 12 residues.

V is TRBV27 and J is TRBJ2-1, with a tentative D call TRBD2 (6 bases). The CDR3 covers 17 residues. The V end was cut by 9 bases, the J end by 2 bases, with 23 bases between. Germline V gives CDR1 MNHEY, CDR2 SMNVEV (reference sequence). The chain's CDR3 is CASHFSGGGAPYNEQFF. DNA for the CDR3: TGTGCCAGTCACTTTAGCGGTGGGGGAGCCCCCTACAATGAGCAGTTCTTC.

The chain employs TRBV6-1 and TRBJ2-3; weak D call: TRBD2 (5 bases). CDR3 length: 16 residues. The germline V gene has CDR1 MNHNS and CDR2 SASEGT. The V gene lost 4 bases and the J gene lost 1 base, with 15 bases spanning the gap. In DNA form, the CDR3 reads TGTGCCAGCAGTGGAGCCCGGGGTCTCGGCACAGATACGCAGTATTTT. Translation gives CASSGARGLGTDTQYF.

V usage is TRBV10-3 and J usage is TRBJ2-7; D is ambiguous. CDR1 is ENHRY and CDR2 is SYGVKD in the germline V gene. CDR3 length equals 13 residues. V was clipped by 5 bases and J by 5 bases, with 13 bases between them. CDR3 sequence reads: CAISRPLTDEQYF. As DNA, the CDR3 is TGTGCCATCAGTCGACCACTTACCGACGAGCAGTACTTC.

CDR3 sequence (DNA): TGTGCTAGTGGTTTGAATACCGTCGCCGAGCAGTACTTC. It translates to CASGLNTVAEQYF. The chain has TRBV12-5 and TRBJ2-7; the D is unclear. Trimming took off 2 bases at V and 6 bases at J, with 11 bases between the two ends. The CDR3 covers 13 residues. CDR1 LGHNT and CDR2 FRNRAP come from the germline V gene. The full variable domain, with the rest looked up from reference TRBV12-5 and TRBJ2-7, is DARVTQTPRHKVTEMGQEVTMRCQPILGHNTVFWYRQTMMQGLELLAYFRNRAPLDDSGMPKDRFSAEMPDATLATLKIQPSEPRDSAVYFCASGLNTVAEQYFGPGTRLTVT.

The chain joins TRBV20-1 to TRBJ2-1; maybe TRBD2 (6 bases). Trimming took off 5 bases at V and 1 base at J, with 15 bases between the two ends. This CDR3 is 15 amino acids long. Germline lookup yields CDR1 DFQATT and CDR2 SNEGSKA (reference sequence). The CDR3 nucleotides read TGCAGTGCTGCGATGCCGGGAGTGTCCTACAATGAGCAGTTCTTC. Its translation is CSAAMPGVSYNEQFF.

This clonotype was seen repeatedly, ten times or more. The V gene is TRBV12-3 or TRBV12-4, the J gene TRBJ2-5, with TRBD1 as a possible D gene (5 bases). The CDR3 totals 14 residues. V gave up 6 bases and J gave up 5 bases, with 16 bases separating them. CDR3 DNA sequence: TGTGCCAGCAGCCTCACAGGCGGAATGGAGACCCAGTACTTC. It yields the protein CASSLTGGMETQYF.

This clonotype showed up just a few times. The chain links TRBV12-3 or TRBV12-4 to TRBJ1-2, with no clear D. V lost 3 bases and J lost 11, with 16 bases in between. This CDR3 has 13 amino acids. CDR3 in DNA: TGTGCCAGCAGTTTGAAACAGAAGGTAGATTACACCTTC. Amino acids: CASSLKQKVDYTF.

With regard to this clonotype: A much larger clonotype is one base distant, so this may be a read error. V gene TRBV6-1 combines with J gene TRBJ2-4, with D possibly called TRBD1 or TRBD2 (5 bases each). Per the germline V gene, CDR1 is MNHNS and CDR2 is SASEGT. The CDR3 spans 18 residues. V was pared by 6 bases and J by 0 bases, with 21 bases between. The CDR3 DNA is TGTGCCAGCAGATCCGGGGCTAACTTCGAACTAGCCAAAAACATTCAGTACTTC. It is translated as CASRSGANFELAKNIQYF.

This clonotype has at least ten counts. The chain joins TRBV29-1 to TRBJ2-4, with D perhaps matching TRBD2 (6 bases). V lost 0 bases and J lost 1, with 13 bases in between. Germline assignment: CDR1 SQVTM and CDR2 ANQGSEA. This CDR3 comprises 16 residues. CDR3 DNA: TGCAGCGTTGAAGATGGGGGGAGTAGGGCCAAAAACATTCAGTACTTC. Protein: CSVEDGGSRAKNIQYF.

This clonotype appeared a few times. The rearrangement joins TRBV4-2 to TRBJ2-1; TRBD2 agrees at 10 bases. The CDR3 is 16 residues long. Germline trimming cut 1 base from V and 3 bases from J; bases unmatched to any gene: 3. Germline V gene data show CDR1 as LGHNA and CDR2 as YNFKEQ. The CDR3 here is CASSQGRTSGYNEQFF. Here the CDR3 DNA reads TGTGCCAGCAGCCAAGGGAGGACTAGCGGCTACAATGAGCAGTTCTTC.